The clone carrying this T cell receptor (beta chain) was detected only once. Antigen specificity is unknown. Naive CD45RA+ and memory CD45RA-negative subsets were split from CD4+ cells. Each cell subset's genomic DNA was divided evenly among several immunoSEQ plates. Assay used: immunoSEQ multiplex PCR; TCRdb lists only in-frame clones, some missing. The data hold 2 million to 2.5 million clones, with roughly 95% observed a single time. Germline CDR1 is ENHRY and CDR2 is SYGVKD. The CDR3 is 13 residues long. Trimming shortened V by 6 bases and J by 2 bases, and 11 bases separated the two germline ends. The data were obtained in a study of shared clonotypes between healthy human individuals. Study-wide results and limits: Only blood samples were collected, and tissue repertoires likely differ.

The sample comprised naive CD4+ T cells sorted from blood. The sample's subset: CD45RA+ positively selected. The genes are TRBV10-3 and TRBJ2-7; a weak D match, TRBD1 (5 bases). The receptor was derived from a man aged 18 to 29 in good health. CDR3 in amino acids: CAIRAGQTYEQYF. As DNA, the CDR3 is TGTGCCATCAGGGCAGGGCAAACCTACGAGCAGTACTTC.